There are a few counts of the clone carrying this T cell receptor beta chain. Authors' data handling: Reference gene primer amplification in the assay estimated nucleated cell counts. The table came from immunoSEQ multiplex PCR; TCRdb's copy has only in-frame clones and leaves some out. V and J calls and clone size are given by that table; D and trimming were obtained from the DNA. The data contain 110,000 or so clones, less than 90% of them singletons. Trimming pared 3 bases from V and 3 bases from J, leaving 9 bases between. This CDR3 comprises 13 residues. Looked up from germline, CDR1 is SGHNT and CDR2 is YYREEE (reference sequence). The sample belongs to a study of blood T cell repertoires in COVID-19. Study background: There were acute and convalescent COVID-19 samples, and they came from the United States, Italy and Spain. T cells, B-cell-depleted T cells, or PBMCs provided the cDNA or gDNA that served as material.

The receptor comes from a man in his 70s who had recovered from COVID-19. The specimen sequenced was peripheral blood. The rearrangement joins TRBV5-4 to TRBJ1-1, with D unresolved. The CDR3 DNA reads as TGTGCCAGCAGCTACCCCACTGACACTGAAGCTTTCTTT. Its protein product is CASSYPTDTEAFF.